Listed below are T cell receptor beta chains from one sample, sequenced in a study of T cell responses to AZD1222 COVID-19 vaccine. The data were produced by immunoSEQ multiplex PCR, yet TCRdb's version contains in-frame clones alone and is incomplete. The sample shows roughly 80,000 clones, 90% of them seen only once. The source material was peripheral blood, sampled 28 days after the second AZD1222 dose. Receptor source: an adult who received the AZD1222 COVID-19 vaccine. The CDR3 runs from the conserved cysteine through the conserved F or W. Each record gives: V gene, D gene, J gene, clone size, CDR3 protein, CDR3 DNA. The D gene is left open where the match is weak. Size tells how often a clone was seen (once, few, many) or the class of an expanded clone, and some rows leave it out.

>TRBV24-1|.|TRBJ1-2|.
CATSDSQQGRYGYTF
TGTGCCACCAGTGATTCACAACAGGGACGCTATGGCTACACCTTC
>TRBV11-3|.|TRBJ2-2|.
CASSLRNTGELFF
TGTGCCAGCAGCTTACGGAACACCGGGGAGCTGTTTTTT
>TRBV6-5|TRBD2|TRBJ2-1|.
CASSYSGGASRNEQFF
TGTGCCAGCAGTTATAGCGGGGGGGCCTCTCGGAATGAGCAGTTCTTC
>TRBV6-5|.|TRBJ2-1|.
CASSQPRTGYNEQFF
TGTGCCAGCAGCCAGCCGAGGACGGGGTACAATGAGCAGTTCTTC
>TRBV5-1|.|TRBJ1-1|.
CASSLVGGVTEAFF
TGCGCCAGCAGCTTGGTCGGCGGGGTGACTGAAGCTTTCTTT
>TRBV7-9|.|TRBJ2-7|.
CASSRRDPLSRGEQYF
TGTGCCAGCAGTAGGCGGGATCCCTTGAGTCGAGGCGAGCAGTACTTC
>TRBV6-6|.|TRBJ2-7|.
CASSYSAGSYEQYF
TGTGCCAGCAGTTACTCAGCAGGGAGTTACGAGCAGTACTTC
>TRBV12-3/TRBV12-4|TRBD1|TRBJ1-5|.
CASVGQYNQPQHF
TGTGCCAGCGTGGGACAGTACAATCAGCCCCAGCATTTT
>TRBV28|.|TRBJ1-2|.
CASSFIGDTLRGYTF
TGTGCCAGCAGTTTTATAGGGGATACCCTGCGCGGCTACACCTTC
>TRBV12-3/TRBV12-4|.|TRBJ1-1|.
CASSSNLNTEAFF
TGTGCCAGCAGCTCTAACTTGAACACTGAAGCTTTCTTT
>TRBV10-2|.|TRBJ1-5|.
CASSDRVDQPQHF
TGCGCCAGCAGTGACAGGGTGGATCAGCCCCAGCATTTT
>TRBV5-8|TRBD1|TRBJ1-3|.
CASSTGQGESGNTIYF
TGTGCCAGCAGCACGGGACAGGGGGAGTCTGGAAACACCATATATTTT
>TRBV2|.|TRBJ1-4|.
CASSPGHLSATNEKLFF
TGTGCCAGCAGTCCGGGACATCTCAGTGCAACTAATGAAAAACTGTTTTTT
>TRBV5-4|.|TRBJ2-3|.
CASSRPTADTQYF
TGTGCCAGCAGCCGCCCTACCGCAGATACGCAGTATTTT
>TRBV7-9|.|TRBJ2-2|.
CASSFDPIPVTGELFF
TGTGCCAGCAGCTTCGATCCGATACCCGTGACCGGGGAGCTGTTTTTT
>TRBV28|.|TRBJ1-2|.
CASISAWGRDGYTF
TGTGCCAGCATCAGCGCATGGGGGCGGGATGGCTACACCTTC
>TRBV29-1|.|TRBJ1-1|.
CSVGRGANTEAFF
TGCAGCGTGGGAAGGGGGGCGAACACTGAAGCTTTCTTT
>TRBV5-4|TRBD1|TRBJ1-3|.
CASSDQTGLGNTIYF
TGTGCCAGCAGCGACCAGACAGGGCTTGGAAACACCATATATTTT
>TRBV24-1|.|TRBJ2-3|.
CATSDQPLGTQYF
TGTGCCACCAGTGATCAACCTTTGGGTACGCAGTATTTT
>TRBV5-1|.|TRBJ2-3|.
CASSLGQDTQYF
TGCGCCAGCAGCTTGGGACAGGATACGCAGTATTTT
>TRBV7-9|.|TRBJ1-1|.
CASSFGAGKSEAFF
TGTGCCAGCAGCTTCGGAGCCGGAAAGTCTGAAGCTTTCTTT
>TRBV6-6|.|TRBJ1-4|.
CASRRGGQGEKLFF
TGTGCCAGCAGACGGGGGGGGCAGGGTGAAAAACTGTTTTTT
>TRBV7-9|TRBD2|TRBJ2-7|once
CASSLVVGGEQYF
TGTGCCAGCAGCTTAGTTGTCGGGGGGGAGCAGTACTTC
>TRBV6-1|TRBD2|TRBJ2-5|once
CASSGMEPVRPGRVQETQYF
TGTGCCAGCAGTGGAATGGAACCCGTCCGGCCCGGGAGGGTCCAAGAGACCCAGTACTTC
>TRBV7-3|TRBD1|TRBJ1-3|.
CASSLSTGAGNTIYF
TGTGCCAGCAGCTTATCCACAGGGGCTGGAAACACCATATATTTT
>TRBV6-5|.|TRBJ2-7|many
CASSSSISYYEQYF
TGTGCCAGCAGCTCATCCATTTCCTACTACGAGCAGTACTTC
>TRBV9|.|TRBJ2-7|.
CASSVGPDGEQYF
TGTGCCAGCAGCGTAGGACCCGATGGGGAGCAGTACTTC
>TRBV2|.|TRBJ2-3|.
CAILGEGSRSTDTQYF
TGTGCCATCCTCGGAGAGGGCAGTAGGAGCACAGATACGCAGTATTTT
>TRBV5-1|.|TRBJ1-1|.
CASSLGWTSLNTEAFF
TGCGCCAGCAGCTTGGGGTGGACAAGTCTGAACACTGAAGCTTTCTTT
>TRBV7-2|.|TRBJ1-1|.
CASSLADRLNTEAFF
TGTGCCAGCAGCTTAGCTGACAGGTTAAACACTGAAGCTTTCTTT
>TRBV13|.|TRBJ1-3|.
CASSFSRSGNTIYF
TGTGCCAGCAGCTTCTCCCGCTCTGGAAACACCATATATTTT
>TRBV7-9|.|TRBJ2-7|.
CASSETGYEQYF
TGTGCCAGCAGTGAGACGGGATACGAGCAGTACTTC
>TRBV5-1|.|TRBJ1-3|.
CASSREGSGNTIYF
TGCGCCAGCAGCCGCGAGGGTTCGGGAAACACCATATATTTT
>TRBV10-3|.|TRBJ1-2|.
CAIARGGGLDYGYTF
TGTGCCATCGCCCGAGGGGGGGGGCTGGACTATGGCTACACCTTC
>TRBV7-4|TRBD1|TRBJ2-4|.
CASSPSPRERQGAKNIQYF
TGTGCCAGCAGCCCTAGTCCCCGTGAAAGACAGGGCGCCAAAAACATTCAGTACTTC
>TRBV6-5|TRBD1|TRBJ2-7|.
CASRPRDRPYEQYF
TGTGCCAGCAGACCCCGGGACAGACCCTACGAGCAGTACTTC
>TRBV6-6|.|TRBJ1-5|.
CASRLEVFNSNQPQHF
TGTGCCAGCAGACTAGAGGTTTTCAATAGCAATCAGCCCCAGCATTTT
>TRBV18|.|TRBJ2-1|.
CASSPAYGEQFF
TGTGCCAGCTCTCCCGCTTATGGTGAGCAGTTCTTC
>TRBV30|.|TRBJ1-5|.
CAWSPDSSNQPQHF
TGTGCCTGGAGCCCCGACTCTAGCAATCAGCCCCAGCATTTT
>TRBV19|.|TRBJ1-1|once
CASTKGLRTEAFF
TGTGCCAGTACCAAGGGCCTCCGCACTGAAGCTTTCTTT
>TRBV19|TRBD2|TRBJ2-1|.
CASNNPTRRGGWSYNEQFF
TGTGCCAGTAATAATCCGACTAGGCGGGGGGGCTGGTCCTACAATGAGCAGTTCTTC
>TRBV28|.|TRBJ1-2|.
CASRRSGSNPLDYGYTF
TGTGCCAGCAGGAGGTCGGGCAGCAATCCTCTTGACTATGGCTACACCTTC
>TRBV25-1|.|TRBJ2-1|few
CASSEGGSLGNEQFF
TGTGCCAGCAGTGAAGGAGGGAGTTTGGGCAATGAGCAGTTCTTC
>TRBV9|TRBD2|TRBJ2-7|.
CASSGPGLGKYEQYF
TGTGCCAGCAGCGGTCCGGGACTAGGCAAATACGAGCAGTACTTC
>TRBV28|.|TRBJ2-7|few
CASTGDRSYEQYF
TGTGCCAGCACCGGAGACAGATCCTACGAGCAGTACTTC